Below, 31 T cell receptor beta chains from the same sample are listed, as sequenced in a study of blood T cell repertoires in COVID-19 (dated by TCRdb to the early 2020s). Library preparation used the immunoSEQ multiplex PCR assay. In its TCRdb copy, this immuneACCESS table keeps in-frame sequences only and misses some clones. Where compared with another copy, unresolved V genes explain less than half of these, and the others have no known cause. The sample table lists 180,000 or so clones, approximately 86% of them with a count of one. Nearly 8.5% of the sample is held by the ten biggest clonotypes. The sample comprised peripheral blood. The receptors were sampled from a man aged 60 to 75 with acute or convalescent COVID-19.

The V call is TRBV2, the J call TRBJ2-7; 8 bases map to TRBD2. The germline CDR1 and CDR2 sequences are SNHLY and FYNNEI. This CDR3 comprises 15 residues. V lost 3 bases to trimming and J lost 6 bases; unmatched junction nucleotides: 10. This chain's CDR3 is CASSDETGGLVEQYF. Written as DNA, the CDR3 is TGTGCCAGCAGTGATGAGACGGGGGGGCTCGTCGAGCAGTACTTC.

In its sample, this clone was seen a few times. The CDR3 DNA is TGTGCCACCAGTGATTGGAGGACAGGGGGCGAAGAGACCCAGTACTTC. Translated: CATSDWRTGGEETQYF. V and J are TRBV24-1 and TRBJ2-5, with 11 bases fitting TRBD1. V lost 2 bases and J lost 3; bases outside the gene matches: 4. CDR3 length equals 16 residues. Germline V gene lookup returns CDR1 KGHDR and CDR2 SFDVKD.

The J gene is TRBJ1-6, the V gene TRBV5-1, with 7 bases aligning to TRBD1. The V gene end was trimmed by 7 bases and the J gene end by 6 bases; junction bases not matched to a gene: 10. CDR1 is SGHRS, CDR2 YFSETQ, per germline. There are 15 residues in the CDR3. The DNA for the CDR3 is TGCGCCAGCGGCGACAGGGTTGGGACTAATTCACCCCTCCACTTT. This gives the protein CASGDRVGTNSPLHF. Together with reference TRBV5-1 and TRBJ1-6, the CDR3 gives the full variable domain: KAGVTQTPRYLIKTRGQQVTLSCSPISGHRSVSWYQQTPGQGLQFLFEYFSETQRNKGNFPGRFSGRQFSNSRSEMNVSTLELGDSALYLCASGDRVGTNSPLHFGNGTRLTVT.

The chain carries TRBV29-1 and TRBJ2-3, with no clear D. Per germline, CDR1 SQVTM and CDR2 ANQGSEA. V was cut by 4 bases and J by 3 bases, with 2 bases left in between. The CDR3 has 10 amino acids. The CDR3 spells CSVVTDTQYF. The DNA of the CDR3 is TGCAGCGTTGTAACAGATACGCAGTATTTT.

V and J are TRBV2 and TRBJ1-6; D is undetermined. Germline CDR1 is SNHLY and CDR2 is FYNNEI. CDR3 length: 13 amino acids. V lost 5 bases, J lost 8 bases, and 10 bases lay in between. The CDR3, as DNA: TGTGCCAGCAGTCGGGGAGGCGATTCACCCCTCCACTTT. Residues: CASSRGGDSPLHF.

The chain has TRBV29-1 and TRBJ2-1; unclear D gene. Deletions cut 4 bases from V and 7 bases from J, with 14 bases between. Germline V CDR1 and CDR2: SQVTM, ANQGSEA. This CDR3 spans 13 amino acids. CDR3 sequence reads: CSVGDPKSNEQFF. Here the CDR3 DNA reads TGCAGCGTTGGCGATCCGAAGTCGAATGAGCAGTTCTTC.

This chain uses TRBV6-5 with TRBJ1-6, with a weak D call TRBD1 (6 bases). Trimming stripped 7 bases from V and 11 bases from J, with 18 bases between. There are 14 residues in the CDR3. CDR1 and CDR2 from the germline V gene are MNHEY and SVGAGI. In nucleotides, the CDR3 is TGTGCCAGCACTAGTTGGGGGGGCGAGGCACCCCTCCACTTT. Translating it yields CASTSWGGEAPLHF.

The table lists this clone with a few counts. The rearrangement joins TRBV2 to TRBJ2-5, with D tentatively TRBD1 (6 bases). Germline CDR1 SNHLY, CDR2 FYNNEI. The CDR3 consists of 14 residues. V gave up 2 bases and J gave up 4 bases, with 11 bases separating them. In nucleotides, the CDR3 is TGTGCCAGCAGTGAAATTCGAGGGGGAGAGACCCAGTACTTC. Its protein product is CASSEIRGGETQYF.

The chain couples TRBV11-1 to TRBJ2-3; 10 bases agree with TRBD2. V trimming: 6 bases; J trimming: 2 bases; junction bases outside the gene matches: 8. CDR3 length: 16 residues. From germline, CDR1 is SGHAT and CDR2 FQDESV (reference sequence). CDR3 bases: TGTGCCAGCAGTTTCTGGACTAGCGGAAACACAGATACGCAGTATTTT. Its translation: CASSFWTSGNTDTQYF.

The gene calls are TRBV21-1 and TRBJ2-2; the D segment call TRBD2 is taken from the table without a DNA check. TRBV21-1 is a listed pseudogene. The CDR3 is 15 amino acids. The CDR3 loop reads CASSNCGLRTGELFF. The CDR3 DNA is TGTGCCAGCAGCAATTGTGGCTTGCGGACCGGGGAGCTGTTTTTT.

The chain's CDR3 is CASSLGQVYGYTF. CDR3 nucleotides: TGTGCCAGCAGCTTAGGGCAAGTCTATGGCTACACCTTC. The chain employs TRBV7-6 and TRBJ1-2; D is unresolved. The CDR3 totals 13 residues. Deletions cut 1 base from V and 4 bases from J, with 7 bases between. CDR1 and CDR2 (germline): SGHVS, FNYEAQ.

In nucleotides, the CDR3 is TGTGCCAGCAGCTTGGCGGGGGTTTACACTGAAGCTTTCTTT. This encodes CASSLAGVYTEAFF. The genes are TRBV5-5 and TRBJ1-1; possible D gene TRBD1, 5 bases. The V gene lost 0 bases and the J gene lost 3 bases, with 9 bases spanning the gap. The CDR3 covers 14 residues. Germline V gene sequence: CDR1 SGHKS, CDR2 YYEKEE (reference sequence).

This clone is a singleton in its sample. For the CDR3, the DNA is TGTGCCAGCAGCTCTCAGGGGGCCGGGGCCAACGTCCTGACTTTC. It codes for CASSSQGAGANVLTF. J is TRBJ2-6 and V is TRBV7-3; 8 nucleotides agree with TRBD1. CDR1 is SGHTA, CDR2 FQGTGA, per germline. With V trimmed by 4 bases and J by 4 bases, 3 bases remained unmatched. The CDR3 is 15 amino acids. Filled out from reference TRBV7-3 and TRBJ2-6, the complete variable domain reads GAGVSQTPSNKVTEKGKYVELRCDPISGHTALYWYRQSLGQGPEFLIYFQGTGAADDSGLPNDRFFAVRPEGSVSTLKIQRTERGDSAVYLCASSSQGAGANVLTFGAGSRLTVL.

The gene calls are TRBV30 and TRBJ1-3; D is uncertain. The CDR3 spans 15 residues. Trimming shortened V by 3 bases and J by 1 base, and 13 bases separated the two germline ends. CDR1 is GTSNPN and CDR2 is SVGIG in the germline V gene (reference sequence). The CDR3 DNA reads as TGTGCCTGGAGACTTGGACGGGGATCTGGAAACACCATATATTTT. It translates to CAWRLGRGSGNTIYF.

This clone was seen a handful of times. The chain recombines TRBV5-1 with TRBJ2-7; 9 bases map to TRBD1. This CDR3 comprises 14 residues. J gave up 3 bases and V 4 bases, and 5 bases lay outside the gene matches. The V gene's germline CDR1 is SGHRS and CDR2 YFSETQ. DNA for the CDR3: TGCGCCAGCAGCCCCCCGGACAGGGGCTACGAGCAGTACTTC. This sequence encodes CASSPPDRGYEQYF.

There are a few counts of this clone. This sequence joins TRBV12-3 or TRBV12-4 and TRBJ1-3; D is unresolved. The CDR3 totals 13 residues. V lost 11 bases and J lost 0, with 11 bases in between. In DNA, the CDR3 is TGTGCCGGAGCCCGGGGCTCTGGAAACACCATATATTTT. Its translation: CAGARGSGNTIYF.

This rearrangement joins TRBV28 to TRBJ1-5; maybe TRBD1 (6 bases). CDR1 and CDR2 from the germline V gene are MDHEN and SYDVKM. The CDR3 spans 15 residues. The CDR3 coding sequence is TGTGGGTCGCGAGGAGGGGGGGCGACGTTACAGCCCCAGCATTTT. Protein sequence: CGSRGGGATLQPQHF.

V is TRBV19 and J is TRBJ1-5; 7 bases are shared with TRBD1. Per the germline V gene, CDR1 is LNHDA and CDR2 is SQIVND (reference sequence). J lost 4 bases, V lost 4 bases, and 7 bases had no gene match. The CDR3 is made up of 15 amino acids. The CDR3 region has the DNA TGTGCCAGTAGTAAAGGGACAGCCTCAAATCAGCCCCAGCATTTT. Translating it yields CASSKGTASNQPQHF.

DNA for the CDR3: TGCGCCAGCAGCTTGATTAGCGGGAGTTCGGGGGAGACCCAGTACTTC. This codes for CASSLISGSSGETQYF. The chain combines TRBV5-1 with TRBJ2-5; 9 bases line up with TRBD2. The CDR3 spans 16 residues. Germline V gene lookup returns CDR1 SGHRS and CDR2 YFSETQ. The V and J ends lost 1 base and 5 bases, in that order; junction bases with no gene match: 9.

This clone came up a few times. The V and J genes are TRBV9 and TRBJ1-3; D is uncertain. The CDR3 is made up of 16 amino acids. The ends were cut back, 4 bases at V and 7 bases at J, with 21 bases in the middle. CDR1 is SGDLS and CDR2 is YYNGEE in the germline V gene. CDR3 amino acids: CASSSTAAGGRNTIYF. The CDR3 coding sequence is TGTGCCAGCAGCTCGACCGCCGCGGGAGGTCGGAACACCATATATTTT.

In this sample, this clone turned up a few times. The chain recombines TRBV18 with TRBJ1-5; 8 positions match TRBD1. This CDR3 is 16 amino acids long. The ends lost 3 bases at V and 2 bases at J; junction bases unmatched: 6. The V gene's germline CDR1 is KGHSH and CDR2 LQKENI. This chain's CDR3 is CASSPQGARGNQPQHF. The CDR3 DNA reads TGTGCCAGCTCACCTCAGGGGGCTCGGGGCAATCAGCCCCAGCATTTT.

J is TRBJ1-6 and V is TRBV10-3; 7 nucleotides line up with TRBD1. V was clipped by 4 bases and J by 8 bases; unmatched bases: 2. Looked up from germline, CDR1 is ENHRY and CDR2 is SYGVKD. This CDR3 region has 13 residues. This CDR3 reads CAISATGDSPLHF. The CDR3 coding sequence is TGTGCCATCAGTGCCACAGGGGATTCACCCCTCCACTTT.

This chain joins TRBV18 and TRBJ2-7, with D tentatively TRBD1 (5 bases). Germline loops: CDR1 KGHSH, CDR2 LQKENI. The ends were cut back, 0 bases at V and 5 bases at J, with 8 bases in the middle. The CDR3 loop spans 13 amino acids. The CDR3 region is CASSPPGRNEQYF. CDR3 DNA: TGTGCCAGCTCACCACCGGGGCGGAACGAGCAGTACTTC.

The CDR3 DNA is TGTGCCAGCAGCGGTGGGGCTAGCGGGAGCCCTTGGGCCCTCGAGCAGTACTTC. Encoded protein: CASSGGASGSPWALEQYF. The chain carries TRBV9 and TRBJ2-7, with TRBD2 matching over 10 bases. The germline CDR1 and CDR2 sequences are SGDLS and YYNGEE. V lost 3 bases, J lost 6 bases, and 18 bases stayed unmatched. This CDR3 contains 18 residues.

The chain carries TRBV3-1 (or the pseudogene TRBV3-2) and TRBJ2-7; weak D call: TRBD1 (6 bases). Germline assignment: CDR1 LGHDT and CDR2 YNNKEL (reference sequence). Trimming shortened V by 5 bases and J by 3 bases, and 11 bases separated the two germline ends. This CDR3 spans 13 amino acids. CDR3 sequence reads: CASSLQGIYEQYF. CDR3 sequence (DNA): TGTGCCAGCAGCTTACAGGGTATCTACGAGCAGTACTTC.

The chain couples TRBV4-1 to TRBJ2-7; perhaps TRBD1 as D (5 bases). The CDR3 spans 15 residues. Trimming removed 0 bases at V and 2 bases at J, with 11 bases between. Germline V lookup: CDR1 MGHRA, CDR2 YSYEKL. The CDR3 DNA is TGCGCCAGCAGCCAAGAGGGGCAGAAGCCCTACGAGCAGTACTTC. Translation gives CASSQEGQKPYEQYF.

V usage is TRBV6-5 and J usage is TRBJ1-3; D is perhaps TRBD1 (6 bases). Trimming removed 8 bases from V and 0 bases from J, with 14 bases in between. Per germline, CDR1 MNHEY and CDR2 SVGAGI. The CDR3 loop spans 15 amino acids. CDR3 sequence reads: CASRWDTSSGNTIYF. Here the CDR3 DNA reads TGTGCCAGCCGATGGGACACCAGCTCTGGAAACACCATATATTTT.

The chain has TRBV28 and TRBJ2-3, with TRBD1 matching 10 bases. After removal of 5 bases from V and 2 bases from J, the junction contained 7 bases not matched to a gene. Germline-derived CDR1 and CDR2 are MDHEN and SYDVKM. The CDR3 sequence is 16 residues long. The CDR3 coding sequence is TGTGCCAGCAGTCCTGACAGGGGGCCCGTCACAGATACGCAGTATTTT. Translating gives CASSPDRGPVTDTQYF.

The rearrangement joins TRBV27 to TRBJ1-1; D perhaps matches TRBD1 (6 bases). This CDR3 has 11 amino acids. Germline lookup yields CDR1 MNHEY and CDR2 SMNVEV (reference sequence). V shed 6 bases and J shed 10 bases, with 12 bases lying between them. This CDR3 is CASRSQGRAFF. The CDR3 coding sequence is TGTGCCAGCAGGTCTCAGGGGCGAGCTTTCTTT.

The genes are TRBV30 and TRBJ1-5, with a tentative D call TRBD1 (5 bases). The CDR3 has 15 residues. Germline V lookup: CDR1 GTSNPN, CDR2 SVGIG (reference sequence). Trimming pared 1 base from V and 0 bases from J, leaving 10 bases between. The CDR3: CAWSGTLISNQPQHF. Written as DNA, the CDR3 is TGTGCCTGGAGTGGGACATTGATTAGCAATCAGCCCCAGCATTTT. Variable domain in full (rest from reference TRBV30 and TRBJ1-5): SQTIHQWPATLVQPVGSPLSLECTVEGTSNPNLYWYRQAAGRGLQLLFYSVGIGQISSEVPQNLSASRPQDRQFILSSKKLLLSDSGFYLCAWSGTLISNQPQHFGDGTRLSIL.

The chain is built from TRBV24-1 and TRBJ2-1; 12 nucleotides align to TRBD2. CDR3 length: 15 residues. The V gene end was trimmed by 9 bases and the J gene end by 2 bases; junction bases not matched to a gene: 4. Germline V gene data show CDR1 as KGHDR and CDR2 as SFDVKD. The CDR3 region has the DNA TGTGCCACCGGGCCTAGCGGGAGGGCCTACAATGAGCAGTTCTTC. Its protein product is CATGPSGRAYNEQFF.